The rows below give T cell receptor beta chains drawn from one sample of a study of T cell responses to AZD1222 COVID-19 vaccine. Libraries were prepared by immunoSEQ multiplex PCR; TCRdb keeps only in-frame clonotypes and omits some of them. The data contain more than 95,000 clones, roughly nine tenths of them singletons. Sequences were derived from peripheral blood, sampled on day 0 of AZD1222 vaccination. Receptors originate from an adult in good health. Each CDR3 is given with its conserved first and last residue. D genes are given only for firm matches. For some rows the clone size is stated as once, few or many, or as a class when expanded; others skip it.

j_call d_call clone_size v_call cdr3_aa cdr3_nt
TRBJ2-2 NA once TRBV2 CASSPENTGELFF TGTGCCAGCAGTCCTGAGAACACCGGGGAGCTGTTTTTT
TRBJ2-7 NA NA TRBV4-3 CASSPRSGAPYEQYF TGCGCCAGCAGCCCTAGGTCGGGGGCCCCTTACGAGCAGTACTTC
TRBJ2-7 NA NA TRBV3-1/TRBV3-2 CASSQVLDPAYEQYF TGTGCCAGCAGCCAAGTTCTTGACCCTGCCTACGAGCAGTACTTC
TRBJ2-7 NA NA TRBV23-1 CASRTPGPPSFAYEQYF TGCGCCAGCAGGACGCCGGGACCCCCTTCGTTCGCCTACGAGCAGTACTTC
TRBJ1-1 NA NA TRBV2 CASSEGLGGRTEAFF TGTGCCAGCAGCGAAGGGTTAGGGGGACGTACTGAAGCTTTCTTT
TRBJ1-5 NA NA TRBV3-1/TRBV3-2 CASSQDRADYQPQHF TGTGCCAGCAGCCAAGATCGGGCAGATTATCAGCCCCAGCATTTT
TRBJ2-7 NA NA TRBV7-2 CASSAPSSYEQYF TGTGCCAGCAGCGCGCCCAGCTCCTACGAGCAGTACTTC
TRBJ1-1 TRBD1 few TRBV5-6 CASSPRGRGNTEAFF TGTGCCAGCAGCCCGAGGGGGCGCGGGAACACTGAAGCTTTCTTT
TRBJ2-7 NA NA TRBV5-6 CASSLASGIPYEQYF TGTGCCAGCAGCTTGGCGTCAGGGATCCCTTACGAGCAGTACTTC
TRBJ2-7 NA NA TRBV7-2 CASSSGGKAVEQYF TGTGCCAGCAGCTCTGGGGGGAAAGCGGTCGAGCAGTACTTC
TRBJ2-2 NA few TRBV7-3 CASSYLNGELFF TGTGCCAGCAGCTATCTAAACGGGGAGCTGTTTTTT
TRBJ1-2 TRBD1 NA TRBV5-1 CASSPRDRGIYGYTF TGCGCCAGCAGCCCCCGGGACAGGGGTATCTATGGCTACACCTTC
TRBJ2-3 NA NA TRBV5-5 CASSLPDQADTQYF TGTGCCAGCAGCTTACCCGACCAGGCAGATACGCAGTATTTT
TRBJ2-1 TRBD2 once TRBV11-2 CASSLAATSGRNNEQFF TGTGCCAGCAGCTTAGCCGCGACTAGCGGGAGGAACAATGAGCAGTTCTTC
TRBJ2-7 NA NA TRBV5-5 CASSHFVGAYLYEQYF TGTGCCAGCAGCCACTTCGTAGGCGCCTACCTCTACGAGCAGTACTTC
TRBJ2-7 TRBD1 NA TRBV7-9 CASSLDSTGAEQYF TGTGCCAGCAGCTTAGATTCGACAGGGGCCGAGCAGTACTTC
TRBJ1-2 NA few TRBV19 CASSQRTAIYGYTF TGTGCCAGTAGCCAGCGGACAGCAATCTATGGCTACACCTTC
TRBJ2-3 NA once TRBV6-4 CASSDGDPTDTQYF TGTGCCAGCAGTGACGGGGACCCAACAGATACGCAGTATTTT
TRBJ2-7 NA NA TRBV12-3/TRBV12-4 CASRGAYEQYF TGTGCCAGCAGGGGGGCCTACGAGCAGTACTTC
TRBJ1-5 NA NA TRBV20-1 CSASDGNQPQHF TGCAGTGCTAGTGATGGCAATCAGCCCCAGCATTTT
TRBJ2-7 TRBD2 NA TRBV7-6 CASSLGGTSAYEQYF TGTGCCAGCAGCTTAGGAGGGACTAGCGCCTACGAGCAGTACTTC
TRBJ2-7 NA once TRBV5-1 CASSPSGYEQYF TGCGCCAGCAGTCCATCAGGATACGAGCAGTACTTC
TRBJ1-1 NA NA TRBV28 CASSPLLGGGGTEAFF TGTGCCAGCAGCCCCCTACTCGGGGGAGGGGGCACTGAAGCTTTCTTT
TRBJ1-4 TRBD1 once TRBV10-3 CAISEGTGYEKLFF TGTGCCATCAGTGAGGGGACAGGGTATGAAAAACTGTTTTTT
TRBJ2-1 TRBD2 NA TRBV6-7 CASSTQGLANTPYDYNEQFF TGTGCCAGCAGTACTCAGGGACTAGCGAATACCCCTTACGACTACAATGAGCAGTTCTTC
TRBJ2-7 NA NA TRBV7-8 CASSLGTAEQYF TGTGCCAGCAGCCTTGGGACCGCTGAGCAGTACTTC
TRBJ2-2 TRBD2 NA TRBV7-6 CASSSWTSGTGELFF TGTGCCAGCAGCTCCTGGACTAGCGGGACCGGGGAGCTGTTTTTT
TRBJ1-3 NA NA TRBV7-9 CASSLGGSGNTIYF TGTGCCAGCAGCTTAGGGGGCTCTGGAAACACCATATATTTT
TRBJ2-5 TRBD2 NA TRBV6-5 CASSPPRGRGETQYF TGTGCCAGCAGTCCCCCACGAGGGAGGGGAGAGACCCAGTACTTC
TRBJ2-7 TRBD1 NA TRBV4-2 CASRLRDSHTYEQYF TGTGCCAGCAGACTCCGGGACAGCCATACCTACGAGCAGTACTTC
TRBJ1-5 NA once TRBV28 CASSLDNSNQPQHF TGTGCCAGCAGTCTTGATAATAGCAATCAGCCCCAGCATTTT
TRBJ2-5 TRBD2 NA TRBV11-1 CASSSRGTSRKETQYF TGTGCCAGCAGCTCCCGGGGGACTAGCAGAAAAGAGACCCAGTACTTC
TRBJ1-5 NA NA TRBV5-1 CASSAGQNSNQPQHF TGCGCCAGCAGCGCCGGACAAAATAGCAATCAGCCCCAGCATTTT
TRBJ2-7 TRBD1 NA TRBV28 CASTTGAYEQYF TGTGCCAGCACCACAGGGGCCTACGAGCAGTACTTC
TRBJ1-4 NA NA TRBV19 CASLSRGLNEKLFF TGTGCCAGTCTGAGTAGGGGCCTTAATGAAAAACTGTTTTTT
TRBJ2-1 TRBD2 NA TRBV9 CASSPGTSGSLDEQFF TGTGCCAGCAGCCCAGGGACTAGCGGGAGTTTAGATGAGCAGTTCTTC
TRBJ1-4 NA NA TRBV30 CAWSVKVGGKLFF TGTGCCTGGAGTGTAAAGGTGGGAGGAAAACTGTTTTTT
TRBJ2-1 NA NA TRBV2 CASSGDSNEQFF TGTGCCAGCAGTGGTGACAGCAATGAGCAGTTCTTC
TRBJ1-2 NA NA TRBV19 CASSIQGDGYTF TGTGCCAGTAGTATTCAGGGCGATGGCTACACCTTC
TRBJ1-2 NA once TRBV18 CASSPQRANYGYTF TGTGCCAGCTCACCGCAAAGAGCTAACTATGGCTACACCTTC
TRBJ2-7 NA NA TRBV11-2 CASSSRDPSYEQYF TGTGCCAGCAGCTCCCGGGACCCCTCCTACGAGCAGTACTTC
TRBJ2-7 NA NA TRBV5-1 CASSFGRLDTGREQYF TGCGCCAGCAGCTTTGGGAGGCTCGACACGGGGCGCGAGCAGTACTTC
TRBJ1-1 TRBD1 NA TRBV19 CASSEGQGPREAFF TGTGCCAGTAGTGAGGGACAGGGGCCCCGTGAAGCTTTCTTT
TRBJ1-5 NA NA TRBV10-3 CAIRNGRDGDNQPQHF TGTGCCATCAGGAACGGGCGGGACGGAGACAATCAGCCCCAGCATTTT
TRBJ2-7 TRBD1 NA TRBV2 CASSLGTDEQYF TGTGCCAGCAGTCTAGGGACAGACGAGCAGTACTTC
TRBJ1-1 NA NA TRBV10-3 CATGTILGGEAFF TGTGCCACTGGGACAATCCTGGGGGGTGAAGCTTTCTTT